The 13 T cell receptor beta chains below all came from one sample that was sequenced in a study of cytomegalovirus exposure and HLA in healthy donors. Method: immunoSEQ multiplex PCR; TCRdb's copy keeps in-frame clones and lacks some. The table has over 150,000 clones, 86% seen once. Input material: PBMCs. These TCRs come from a young man in good health and CMV-seropositive.

The rearrangement joins TRBV18 to TRBJ2-2; D unclear. Trimming removed 3 bases from V and 5 bases from J, with 13 bases in between. There are 15 residues in the CDR3. The germline V gene has CDR1 KGHSH and CDR2 LQKENI. The CDR3 is CASSPNWASTGELFF. CDR3 nucleotide sequence: TGTGCCAGCTCACCGAACTGGGCAAGTACCGGGGAGCTGTTTTTT.

The chain employs TRBV5-4 and TRBJ1-3; D perhaps matches TRBD1 (5 bases). The CDR3 is made up of 15 amino acids. The V gene's germline CDR1 is SGHNT and CDR2 YYREEE (reference sequence). Trimming took off 4 bases at V and 0 bases at J, with 11 bases between the two ends. The CDR3 spells CASSIDRSSGNTIYF. Here the CDR3 DNA reads TGTGCCAGCAGCATCGACAGAAGCTCTGGAAACACCATATATTTT.

The chain is built from TRBV5-4 and TRBJ1-2; 10 bases match TRBD1. The CDR3 spans 13 residues. Germline CDR1 is SGHNT and CDR2 is YYREEE (reference sequence). This CDR3 is CAMHRDRGYGYTF. The CDR3 DNA reads TGTGCTATGCACCGGGACAGGGGCTATGGCTACACCTTC.

This rearrangement joins TRBV5-6 to TRBJ1-5; 7 nucleotides align to TRBD1. The CDR3 has 16 residues. V lost 5 bases to trimming and J lost 4 bases; unmatched junction nucleotides: 12. CDR1 and CDR2 (germline): SGHDT, YYEEEE. The CDR3 here is CASSALGTANNQPQHF. CDR3 coding DNA: TGTGCCAGCAGTGCGCTAGGGACAGCGAATAATCAGCCCCAGCATTTT.

V is TRBV7-9 and J is TRBJ2-1, with TRBD2 as a possible D gene (5 bases). The V gene lost 1 base and the J gene lost 4 bases, with 11 bases spanning the gap. The CDR3 runs to 15 residues. Germline loops: CDR1 SEHNR, CDR2 FQNEAQ (reference sequence). The CDR3: CASSLVSEWYNEQFF. The DNA of the CDR3 is TGTGCCAGCAGCTTAGTTAGCGAGTGGTACAATGAGCAGTTCTTC.

V gene TRBV7-2 combines with J gene TRBJ2-7; D is perhaps TRBD2 (5 bases). This CDR3 contains 15 residues. CDR1 SGHTA and CDR2 FQGNSA come from the germline V gene. Trimming pared 1 base from V and 5 bases from J, leaving 15 bases between. The CDR3 DNA reads as TGTGCCAGCAGCTTAGGGGGAGACGACATCCACGAGCAGTACTTC. Encoded protein: CASSLGGDDIHEQYF.

The chain joins TRBV4-3 to TRBJ1-1; TRBD1 is a possible D gene (5 bases). V dropped 0 bases and J dropped 6 bases, with 8 bases sitting between them. CDR1 and CDR2 (germline): LGHNA, YSLEER. The CDR3 runs to 13 residues. This CDR3 reads CASSQEGGSEAFF. CDR3 sequence (DNA): TGCGCCAGCAGCCAAGAGGGGGGGTCTGAAGCTTTCTTT.

The chain couples TRBV4-2 to TRBJ2-1; 10 nucleotides match TRBD2. The junction had 15 bases not matched to a gene; V was cut back by 7 bases and J by 0 bases. The CDR3 totals 19 residues. Germline V gives CDR1 LGHNA, CDR2 YNFKEQ. The CDR3 protein is CASMTRGGASGSSYNEQFF. The CDR3 DNA follows: TGTGCCAGCATGACCCGGGGGGGGGCTAGCGGGAGCTCCTACAATGAGCAGTTCTTC.

V usage is TRBV15 and J usage is TRBJ2-1, with 7 bases that match TRBD1. Germline CDR1 is LNHNV and CDR2 is YYDKDF (reference sequence). The CDR3 totals 13 residues. V was pared by 5 bases and J by 9 bases, with 7 bases of the junction left unmatched. Written as DNA, the CDR3 is TGTGCCACCAGCTCCGACAGGGCGGCTGAGCAGTTCTTC. Residues: CATSSDRAAEQFF.

CDR3: CASSLYAGRSYNEQFF. CDR3 nucleotides: TGCGCCAGCAGCTTGTATGCGGGTCGCTCCTACAATGAGCAGTTCTTC. The chain employs TRBV5-1 and TRBJ2-1; maybe TRBD2 (5 bases). The ends were cut back, 1 base at V and 0 bases at J, with 11 bases in the middle. The germline gives CDR1 SGHRS, CDR2 YFSETQ. The CDR3 length is 16 residues. The complete variable domain, with remaining parts taken from reference TRBV5-1 and TRBJ2-1, reads KAGVTQTPRYLIKTRGQQVTLSCSPISGHRSVSWYQQTPGQGLQFLFEYFSETQRNKGNFPGRFSGRQFSNSRSEMNVSTLELGDSALYLCASSLYAGRSYNEQFFGPGTRLTVL.

The chain joins TRBV13 to TRBJ2-2; the D gene is possibly TRBD1 (6 bases). CDR1 and CDR2 from the germline V gene are PRHDT and FYEKMQ (reference sequence). The V gene lost 2 bases and the J gene lost 3 bases, with 10 bases spanning the gap. The CDR3 is made up of 15 amino acids. The CDR3 loop reads CASSLPGVDTGELFF. The CDR3 region has the DNA TGTGCCAGCAGCTTACCAGGGGTCGACACCGGGGAGCTGTTTTTT.

The V gene is TRBV21-1, the J gene TRBJ1-2; the D call in the table, TRBD1, was not verified against the DNA. TRBV21-1 is a documented pseudogene. The CDR3 is 15 residues long. The CDR3 bases are TGTGCCAGCAGCAAAGACAGGGGGCAACGGTATGGCTACACCTTC. It codes for CASSKDRGQRYGYTF.

In its sample, this clone was seen once. The chain has TRBV5-4 and TRBJ1-1; 8 bases are shared with TRBD1. Germline CDR1 and CDR2: SGHNT and YYREEE (reference sequence). The CDR3 length is 15 residues. The ends lost 4 bases at V and 0 bases at J; junction bases unmatched: 5. The CDR3, as DNA: TGTGCCAGCAGCACCGGACAGGGAGTGAACACTGAAGCTTTCTTT. It yields the protein CASSTGQGVNTEAFF.